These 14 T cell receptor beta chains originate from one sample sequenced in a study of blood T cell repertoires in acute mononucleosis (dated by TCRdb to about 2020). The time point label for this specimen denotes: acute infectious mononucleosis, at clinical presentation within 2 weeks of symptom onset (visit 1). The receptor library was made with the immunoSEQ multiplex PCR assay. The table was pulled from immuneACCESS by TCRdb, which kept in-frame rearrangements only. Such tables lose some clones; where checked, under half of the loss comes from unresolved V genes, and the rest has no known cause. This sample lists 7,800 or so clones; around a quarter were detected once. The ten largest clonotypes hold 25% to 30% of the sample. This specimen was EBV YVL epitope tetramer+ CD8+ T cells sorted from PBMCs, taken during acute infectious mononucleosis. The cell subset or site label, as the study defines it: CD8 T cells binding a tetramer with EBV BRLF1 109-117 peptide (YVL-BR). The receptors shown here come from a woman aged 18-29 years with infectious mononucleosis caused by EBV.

CDR3: CASPPDPTGVNEQFF. The CDR3 DNA is TGTGCCAGCCCCCCCGACCCGACAGGGGTCAATGAGCAGTTCTTC. The chain carries TRBV7-3 and TRBJ2-1; 8 positions agree with TRBD1. With 8 bases clipped from V and 6 bases from J, the junction kept 12 bases outside the gene matches. CDR3 size: 15 residues. From germline, CDR1 is SGHTA and CDR2 FQGTGA.

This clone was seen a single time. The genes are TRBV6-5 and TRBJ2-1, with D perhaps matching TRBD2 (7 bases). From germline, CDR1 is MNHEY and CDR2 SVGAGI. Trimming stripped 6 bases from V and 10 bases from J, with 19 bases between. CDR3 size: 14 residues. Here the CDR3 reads CASRPVGGAMEQFF. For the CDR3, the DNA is TGTGCCAGCAGGCCTGTGGGGGGGGCCATGGAGCAGTTCTTC.

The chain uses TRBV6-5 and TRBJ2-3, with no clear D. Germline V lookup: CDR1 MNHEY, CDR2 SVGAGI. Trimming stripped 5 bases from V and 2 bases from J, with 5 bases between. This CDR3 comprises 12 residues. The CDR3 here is CASSQPTDTQYF. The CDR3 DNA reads TGTGCCAGCAGTCAACCCACAGATACGCAGTATTTT.

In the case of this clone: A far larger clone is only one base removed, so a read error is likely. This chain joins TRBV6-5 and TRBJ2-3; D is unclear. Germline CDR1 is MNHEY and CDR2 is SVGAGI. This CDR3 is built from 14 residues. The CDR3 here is CANSGVGSTDTQYF. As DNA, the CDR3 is TGTGCCAACAGTGGAGTTGGTAGCACAGATACGCAGTATTTT.

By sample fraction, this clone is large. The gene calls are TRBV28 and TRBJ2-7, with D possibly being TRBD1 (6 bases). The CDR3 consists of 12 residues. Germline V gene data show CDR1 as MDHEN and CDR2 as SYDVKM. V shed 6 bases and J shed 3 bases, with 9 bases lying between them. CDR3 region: CASSMDSYEQYF. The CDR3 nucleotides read TGTGCCAGCAGCATGGACAGCTACGAGCAGTACTTC.

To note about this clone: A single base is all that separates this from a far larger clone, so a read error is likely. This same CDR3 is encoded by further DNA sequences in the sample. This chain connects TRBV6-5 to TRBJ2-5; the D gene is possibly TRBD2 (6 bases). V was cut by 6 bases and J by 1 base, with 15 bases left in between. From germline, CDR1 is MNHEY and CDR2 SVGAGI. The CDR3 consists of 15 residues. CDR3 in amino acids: CASSLLAGSQETQYF. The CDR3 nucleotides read TGTGCCAGCAGCTTACTAGCAGGGAGCCAAGAGACCCAGTACTTC.

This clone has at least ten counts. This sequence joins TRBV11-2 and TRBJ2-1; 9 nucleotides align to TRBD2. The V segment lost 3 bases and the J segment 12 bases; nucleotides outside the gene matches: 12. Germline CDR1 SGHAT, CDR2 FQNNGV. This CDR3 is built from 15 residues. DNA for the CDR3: TGTGCCAGCAGCTTTGGTAGCGGGAGCCCCCAGGGGCAGTTCTTC. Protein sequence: CASSFGSGSPQGQFF.

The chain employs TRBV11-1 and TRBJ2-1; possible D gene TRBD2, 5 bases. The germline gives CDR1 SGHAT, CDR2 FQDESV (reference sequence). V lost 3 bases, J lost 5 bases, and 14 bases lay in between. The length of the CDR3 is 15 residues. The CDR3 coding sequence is TGTGCCAGCAGCTTCACGCGGGCAGGCGACAATGAGCAGTTCTTC. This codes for CASSFTRAGDNEQFF.

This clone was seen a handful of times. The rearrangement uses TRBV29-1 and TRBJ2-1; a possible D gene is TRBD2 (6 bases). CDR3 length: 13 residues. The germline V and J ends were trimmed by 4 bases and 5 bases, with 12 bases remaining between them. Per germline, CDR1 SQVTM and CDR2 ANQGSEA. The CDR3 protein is CSVGSGEDNEQFF. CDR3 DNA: TGCAGCGTTGGGTCGGGGGAAGACAATGAGCAGTTCTTC.

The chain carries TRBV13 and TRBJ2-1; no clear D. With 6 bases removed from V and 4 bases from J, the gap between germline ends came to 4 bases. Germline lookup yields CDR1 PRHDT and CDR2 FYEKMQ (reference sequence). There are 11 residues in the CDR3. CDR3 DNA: TGTGCCAGCAGTAATTACAATGAGCAGTTCTTC. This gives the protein CASSNYNEQFF. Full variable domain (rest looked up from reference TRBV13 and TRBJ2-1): AAGVIQSPRHLIKEKRETATLKCYPIPRHDTVYWYQQGPGQDPQFLISFYEKMQSDKGSIPDRFSAQQFSDYHSELNMSSLELGDSALYFCASSNYNEQFFGPGTRLTVL.

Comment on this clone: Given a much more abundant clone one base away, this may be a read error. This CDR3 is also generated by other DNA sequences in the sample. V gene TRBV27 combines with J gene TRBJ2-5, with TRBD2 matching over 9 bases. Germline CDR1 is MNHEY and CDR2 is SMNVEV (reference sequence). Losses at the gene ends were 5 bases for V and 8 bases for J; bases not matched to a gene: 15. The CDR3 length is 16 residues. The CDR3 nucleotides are TGTGCCAGCAGTGGGATAGCGGGGGCCCTCTCTAGAACCCAGTACTTC. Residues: CASSGIAGALSRTQYF.

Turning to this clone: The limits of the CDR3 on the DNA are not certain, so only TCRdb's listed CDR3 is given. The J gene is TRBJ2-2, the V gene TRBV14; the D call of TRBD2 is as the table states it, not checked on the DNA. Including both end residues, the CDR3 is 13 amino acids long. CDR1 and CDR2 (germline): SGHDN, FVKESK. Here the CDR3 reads CASSQELVGSCFF.

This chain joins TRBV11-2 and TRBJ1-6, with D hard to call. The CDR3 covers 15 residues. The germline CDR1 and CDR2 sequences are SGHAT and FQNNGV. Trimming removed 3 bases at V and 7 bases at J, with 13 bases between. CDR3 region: CASSFFPQANSPLHF. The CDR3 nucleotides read TGTGCCAGCAGCTTTTTTCCCCAGGCGAATTCACCCCTCCACTTT.

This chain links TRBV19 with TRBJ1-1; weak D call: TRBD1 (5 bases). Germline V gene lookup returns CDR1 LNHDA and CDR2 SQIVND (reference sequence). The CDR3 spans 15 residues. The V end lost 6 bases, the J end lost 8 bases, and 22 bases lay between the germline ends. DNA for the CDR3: TGTGCCAGTAGAGCTCTTCTAGGAGGGGCTCCCGAAGCTTTCTTT. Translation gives CASRALLGGAPEAFF.